The 19 T cell receptor beta chains reported below all come from one sample, sequenced in a study of shared clonotypes between healthy human individuals. The table came from immunoSEQ multiplex PCR; TCRdb's copy has only in-frame clones and leaves some out. The sample consists of 90,000 to 120,000 clones, about 71% of them appearing once. The specimen sequenced was memory CD8+ T cells sorted from blood. Subset described: CD45RO+ cells pooled with CCR7-negative TemRA cells. The receptors shown here come from a woman aged 25 to 45 in good health.

In this sample, this clone turned up a few times. The chain links TRBV7-2 to TRBJ1-5; no clear D gene. The CDR3 totals 14 residues. Germline-derived CDR1 and CDR2 are SGHTA and FQGNSA. Trimming left V 8 bases short and J 2 bases short, with 13 bases between. CDR3 nucleotides: TGTGCCAGCCTGTTGACCTATGGCAATCAGCCCCAGCATTTT. Its translation: CASLLTYGNQPQHF.

The chain combines TRBV7-3 with TRBJ2-3; D gene uncertain. The CDR3 extends over 13 amino acids. Germline V gene lookup returns CDR1 SGHTA and CDR2 FQGTGA. With 5 bases removed from V and 2 bases from J, the gap between germline ends came to 8 bases. The DNA for the CDR3 is TGTGCCAGCAGCACCTGGACCACAGATACGCAGTATTTT. It translates to CASSTWTTDTQYF. Full variable domain (outside the CDR3, taken from reference TRBV7-3 and TRBJ2-3): GAGVSQTPSNKVTEKGKYVELRCDPISGHTALYWYRQSLGQGPEFLIYFQGTGAADDSGLPNDRFFAVRPEGSVSTLKIQRTERGDSAVYLCASSTWTTDTQYFGPGTRLTVL.

The V call is TRBV11-2, the J call TRBJ2-5, with TRBD1 matching 8 bases. The germline V gene has CDR1 SGHAT and CDR2 FQNNGV. CDR3 length: 15 residues. V was pared by 0 bases and J by 5 bases, with 5 bases of the junction left unmatched. The CDR3 region has the DNA TGTGCCAGCAGCTTAGACCCAGGGGGCAGGGAGACCCAGTACTTC. This sequence encodes CASSLDPGGRETQYF.

This clone occurred a few times. The chain employs TRBV14 and TRBJ2-7, with 8 bases lining up with TRBD2. Per the germline V gene, CDR1 is SGHDN and CDR2 is FVKESK. The junction had 8 bases not matched to a gene; V was cut back by 1 base and J by 0 bases. The CDR3 consists of 17 residues. CDR3 sequence (DNA): TGTGCCAGCAGCCAAGGATCGGGAGGGGTCCTCTCCTACGAGCAGTACTTC. Amino acid sequence: CASSQGSGGVLSYEQYF.

The CDR3 nucleotides read TGTGCCAGCAGACTCAGGGGAGGGATTAACACTGAAGCTTTCTTT. Translating gives CASRLRGGINTEAFF. V is TRBV13 and J is TRBJ1-1, with D perhaps matching TRBD1 (6 bases). The ends were cut back, 6 bases at V and 2 bases at J, with 16 bases in the middle. The CDR3 runs to 15 residues. Germline V lookup: CDR1 PRHDT, CDR2 FYEKMQ (reference sequence).

The rearrangement links TRBV7-9 to TRBJ2-5; 10 nucleotides match TRBD1. The V segment lost 6 bases and the J segment 4 bases; nucleotides outside the gene matches: 8. This CDR3 comprises 15 residues. Germline CDR1 and CDR2: SEHNR and FQNEAQ (reference sequence). The CDR3 loop is CASRLGTGAGETQYF. Here the CDR3 DNA reads TGTGCCAGCAGACTTGGGACAGGGGCTGGAGAGACCCAGTACTTC.

V and J are TRBV6-5 and TRBJ2-1; a weak D match, TRBD1 (6 bases). The CDR3 is 14 amino acids. Trimming shortened V by 6 bases and J by 4 bases, and 13 bases separated the two germline ends. Germline V gives CDR1 MNHEY, CDR2 SVGAGI. The DNA of the CDR3 is TGTGCCAGCAGACCTCCGGGACAATACAATGAGCAGTTCTTC. Amino acid sequence: CASRPPGQYNEQFF.

This clone has a single count. The gene calls are TRBV29-1 and TRBJ2-7, with D unresolved. The CDR3 is made up of 11 amino acids. Trimming left V 3 bases short and J 5 bases short, with 8 bases between. Germline loops: CDR1 SQVTM, CDR2 ANQGSEA. The CDR3 coding sequence is TGCAGCGTTGACGCCGGCGACGAGCAGTACTTC. This translates into CSVDAGDEQYF.

The J gene is TRBJ2-1, the V gene TRBV2; D may be TRBD1 (5 bases). The CDR3 runs to 15 residues. Germline V gene sequence: CDR1 SNHLY, CDR2 FYNNEI. V gave up 4 bases and J gave up 3 bases, with 13 bases separating them. CDR3 sequence reads: CASSGGRSVYNEQFF. CDR3 DNA sequence: TGTGCCAGCAGTGGGGGCAGAAGTGTCTACAATGAGCAGTTCTTC.

This clone was seen many times. This rearrangement joins TRBV6-5 to TRBJ2-7; D is unclear. The CDR3 totals 14 residues. Germline V CDR1 and CDR2: MNHEY, SVGAGI. The V end was cut by 6 bases, the J end by 6 bases, with 18 bases between. The CDR3 is CASSPTGPWGEQYF. For the CDR3, the DNA is TGTGCCAGCAGCCCCACCGGACCTTGGGGCGAGCAGTACTTC.

The chain uses TRBV27 and TRBJ1-1; D call uncertain. Germline V gene sequence: CDR1 MNHEY, CDR2 SMNVEV (reference sequence). The CDR3 runs to 14 residues. V lost 4 bases, J lost 1 base, and 10 bases lay in between. CDR3 coding DNA: TGTGCCAGCAGTTGGAGATACGCGAACACTGAAGCTTTCTTT. Amino acids: CASSWRYANTEAFF.

A single count supports this clone. The chain joins TRBV16 to TRBJ2-5; D ambiguous. CDR1 KGHSY and CDR2 FQNENV come from the germline V gene. Trimming took off 5 bases at V and 2 bases at J, with 12 bases between the two ends. This CDR3 has 14 amino acids. The chain's CDR3 is CASSAGRGQETQYF. CDR3 coding DNA: TGTGCCAGCAGCGCCGGACGTGGTCAAGAGACCCAGTACTTC.

The chain joins TRBV4-1 to TRBJ2-5; 9 bases align to TRBD2. The J call is in doubt because the DNA end fits TRBJ2-7 better. The CDR3 totals 16 residues. CDR1 and CDR2 (germline): MGHRA, YSYEKL. The CDR3 nucleotides are TGCGCCAGCAGCCAAGGCCCTAGCGGGAATCCCTACGAGCAGTACTTC. Translating gives CASSQGPSGNPYEQYF.

This clone showed up just a few times. This chain links TRBV6-1 with TRBJ2-1; D is tentatively TRBD1 or TRBD2 (5 bases each). Germline CDR1 MNHNS, CDR2 SASEGT. CDR3 length equals 16 residues. V was clipped by 4 bases and J by 3 bases, with 16 bases between them. CDR3 DNA: TGTGCCAGCAGTGTCCGGCTCGATGGGGGCTACAATGAGCAGTTCTTC. It translates to CASSVRLDGGYNEQFF.

This chain uses TRBV6-5 with TRBJ1-5; D possibly corresponds to TRBD1 (6 bases). With 6 bases removed from V and 2 bases from J, the gap between germline ends came to 11 bases. Germline V gene lookup returns CDR1 MNHEY and CDR2 SVGAGI. The CDR3 loop spans 14 amino acids. CDR3 nucleotides: TGTGCCAGCAGGCCGCGGGGGCGCAATCAGCCCCAGCATTTT. Translating gives CASRPRGRNQPQHF.

This clone was found a few times. This chain uses TRBV7-9 with TRBJ2-7; 9 bases match TRBD1. The CDR3 contains 13 residues. The V gene's germline CDR1 is SEHNR and CDR2 FQNEAQ (reference sequence). The ends lost 1 base at V and 9 bases at J; junction bases unmatched: 4. The CDR3 nucleotides read TGTGCCAGCAGCTTAGACAGGGGGCGCCGGCAGTACTTC. Its protein product is CASSLDRGRRQYF.

This clone was detected ten times or more. The chain has TRBV10-1 and TRBJ2-7; no reliable D call. The germline V gene encodes CDR1 WNHNN and CDR2 SYGVQD (reference sequence). The CDR3 is 14 residues long. The ends were cut back, 7 bases at V and 0 bases at J, with 13 bases in the middle. The CDR3 DNA is TGCGCCAGCAATGCCGACTTAAGCTCCTACGAGCAGTACTTC. Translating gives CASNADLSSYEQYF.

This chain joins TRBV4-1 and TRBJ2-2; D tentatively fits TRBD1 or TRBD2 (5 bases each). V was cut by 6 bases and J by 7 bases, with 15 bases left in between. CDR1 MGHRA and CDR2 YSYEKL come from the germline V gene. The CDR3 is 14 residues long. The CDR3 sequence: CASRGTPIGGELFF. DNA for the CDR3: TGCGCCAGCAGAGGGACGCCGATTGGCGGGGAGCTGTTTTTT.

This chain uses TRBV5-6 with TRBJ2-1; D is undetermined. V was pared by 5 bases and J by 0 bases, with 12 bases between. CDR1 is SGHDT and CDR2 is YYEEEE in the germline V gene. CDR3 length: 15 residues. CDR3 sequence (DNA): TGTGCCAGCAGTCCTATTAGAAGCTCCTACAATGAGCAGTTCTTC. Translating gives CASSPIRSSYNEQFF.